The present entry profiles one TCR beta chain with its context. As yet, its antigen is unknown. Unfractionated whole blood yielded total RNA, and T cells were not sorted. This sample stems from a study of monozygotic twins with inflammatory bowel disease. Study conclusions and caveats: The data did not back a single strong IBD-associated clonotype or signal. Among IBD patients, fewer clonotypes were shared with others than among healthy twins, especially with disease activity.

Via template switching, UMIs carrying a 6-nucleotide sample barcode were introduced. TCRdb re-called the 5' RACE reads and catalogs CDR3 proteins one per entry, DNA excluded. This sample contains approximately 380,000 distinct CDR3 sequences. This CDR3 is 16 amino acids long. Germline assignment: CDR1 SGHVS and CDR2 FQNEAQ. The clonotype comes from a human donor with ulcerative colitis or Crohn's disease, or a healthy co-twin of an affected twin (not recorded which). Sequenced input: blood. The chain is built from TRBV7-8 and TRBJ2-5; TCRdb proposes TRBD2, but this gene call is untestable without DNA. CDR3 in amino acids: CASSQPGLAVQETQYF.